This T cell receptor (beta chain) was recorded in a study of blood T cell repertoires in COVID-19. Overall study context: T cells, B-cell-depleted T cells, or PBMCs provided the cDNA or gDNA that served as material.

In the original analysis: Using reference gene primer amplification, nucleated cell counts were estimated. The method was immunoSEQ multiplex PCR; TCRdb's version includes in-frame clones alone and lacks a portion of them. V and J calls and clone size are given by that table; D and trimming were obtained from the DNA. There are around 200,000 clones in the sample; approximately 80% occur only once, and 9.2% lies in the top ten. This CDR3 region has 13 residues. The trim removed 5 bases at V and 13 bases at J, leaving 8 bases unmatched. Germline lookup yields CDR1 MNHNY and CDR2 SVGAGI (reference sequence). The age range of participants was about 18 to 95 years, with residence in about two dozen US areas. Participants had their cohort set by participant-reported clinical history.

Sequencing was performed on PBMCs or T cells enriched from blood (not recorded which). This rearrangement joins TRBV6-6 to TRBJ1-6; 7 bases match TRBD1. The origin of this receptor is a man aged 40-49 years who had recovered from COVID-19. CDR3 sequence reads: CASSTYDRDPLHF. Here the CDR3 DNA reads TGTGCCAGCAGTACTTACGACAGGGACCCCCTCCACTTT.